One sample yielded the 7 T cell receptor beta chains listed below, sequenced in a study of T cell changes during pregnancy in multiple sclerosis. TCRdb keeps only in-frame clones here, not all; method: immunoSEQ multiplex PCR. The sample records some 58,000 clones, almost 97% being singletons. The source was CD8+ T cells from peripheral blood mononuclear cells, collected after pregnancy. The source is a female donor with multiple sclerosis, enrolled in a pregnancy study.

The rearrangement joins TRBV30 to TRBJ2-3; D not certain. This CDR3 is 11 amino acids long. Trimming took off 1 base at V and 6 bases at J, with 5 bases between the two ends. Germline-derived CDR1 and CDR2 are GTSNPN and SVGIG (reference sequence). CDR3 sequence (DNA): TGTGCCTGGAGTGAATCTGATACGCAGTATTTT. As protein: CAWSESDTQYF. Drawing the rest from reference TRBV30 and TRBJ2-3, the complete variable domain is SQTIHQWPATLVQPVGSPLSLECTVEGTSNPNLYWYRQAAGRGLQLLFYSVGIGQISSEVPQNLSASRPQDRQFILSSKKLLLSDSGFYLCAWSESDTQYFGPGTRLTVL.

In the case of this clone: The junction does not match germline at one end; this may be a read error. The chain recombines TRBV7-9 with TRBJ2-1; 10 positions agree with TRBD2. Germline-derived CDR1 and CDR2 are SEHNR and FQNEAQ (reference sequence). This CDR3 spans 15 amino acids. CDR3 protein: CASSLAGAPLNEQFF. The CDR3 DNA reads TGTGCCAGCAGCCTAGCGGGAGCCCCCCTCAATGAGCAGTTCTTC.

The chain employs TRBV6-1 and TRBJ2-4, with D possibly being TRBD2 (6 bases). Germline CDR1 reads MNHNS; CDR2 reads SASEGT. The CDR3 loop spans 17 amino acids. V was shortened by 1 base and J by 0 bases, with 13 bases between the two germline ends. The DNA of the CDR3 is TGTGCCAGCAGTGAAGGTCGGGGGTCGATAGCCAAAAACATTCAGTACTTC. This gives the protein CASSEGRGSIAKNIQYF.

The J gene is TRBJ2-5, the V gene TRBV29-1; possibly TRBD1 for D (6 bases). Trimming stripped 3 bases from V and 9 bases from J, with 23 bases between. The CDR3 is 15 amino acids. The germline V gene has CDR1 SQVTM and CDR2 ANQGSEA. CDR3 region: CSVDSGTPPLLSQYF. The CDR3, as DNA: TGCAGCGTTGATTCTGGGACACCTCCTTTACTGTCCCAGTACTTC.

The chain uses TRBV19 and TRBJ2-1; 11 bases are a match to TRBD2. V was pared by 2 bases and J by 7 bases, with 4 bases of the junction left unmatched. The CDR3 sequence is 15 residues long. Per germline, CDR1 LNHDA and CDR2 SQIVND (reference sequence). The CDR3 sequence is CASSIIAGGPNEQFF. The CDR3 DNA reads TGTGCCAGTAGTATAATAGCGGGAGGGCCAAATGAGCAGTTCTTC.

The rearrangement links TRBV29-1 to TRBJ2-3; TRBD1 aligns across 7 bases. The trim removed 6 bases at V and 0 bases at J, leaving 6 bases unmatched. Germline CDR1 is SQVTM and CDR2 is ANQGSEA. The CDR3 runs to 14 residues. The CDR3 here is CSVQGVASTDTQYF. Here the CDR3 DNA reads TGCAGCGTGCAGGGGGTGGCTAGCACAGATACGCAGTATTTT.

CDR3 sequence reads: CASSYSPAGAAYEQYF. The DNA for the CDR3 is TGTGCCAGCAGTTACTCACCAGCGGGGGCAGCCTACGAGCAGTACTTC. The chain joins TRBV6-5 to TRBJ2-7; 8 bases agree with TRBD2. Losses at the gene ends were 0 bases for V and 2 bases for J; bases not matched to a gene: 6. CDR3 length: 16 amino acids. CDR1 is MNHEY and CDR2 is SVGAGI in the germline V gene.